This entry lists 25 T cell receptor beta chains sequenced from one sample in a study of HIV-infected patients and healthy controls. Alpha and beta constant-region primers primed reverse transcription of around 0.5 ug RNA. Each of the alpha and beta chains got its own library through chain-specific third strand synthesis with indices. TCRdb analysed the 5' RACE reads with MiXCR anew, one entry per CDR3 protein. This table holds around 8,600 distinct CDR3 sequences, approximately 6.7% found once. Antiretroviral therapy had run roughly three months, about 14 weeks, before follow-up blood collection. All unsorted peripheral T cells were captured because whole blood was used without fractionation. The material sequenced was blood, taken during antiretroviral therapy. The receptors here all came from an adult with HIV infection.

This clonotype occurred many times. This beta chain turned up in a library designed for alpha chains; as an off-target read, its abundance says little. The chain couples TRBV10-3 to TRBJ2-3, with no clear D. V gave up 4 bases and J gave up 4 bases, with 18 bases separating them. The length of the CDR3 is 16 residues. Germline values: CDR1 ENHRY, CDR2 SYGVKD. The CDR3 nucleotides are TGTGCCATCAGTGTAAGTCCTGGCGGCGCTTCAGATACGCAGTATTTT. Protein sequence: CAISVSPGGASDTQYF.

This clonotype showed up many times. In a library made to pick up alpha chains, this beta chain is a stray read with a size that means little. CDR3: CASTPGQADQPQHF. CDR3 DNA sequence: TGTGCCAGTACCCCTGGACAGGCGGATCAGCCCCAGCATTTT. V and J are TRBV19 and TRBJ1-5, with 7 bases aligning to TRBD1. Germline CDR1 LNHDA, CDR2 SQIVND (reference sequence). CDR3 length: 14 residues. The ends lost 7 bases at V and 5 bases at J; junction bases unmatched: 8.

By sample share, this clonotype is medium-sized. The size of this beta chain means little, since it is a stray read in a library made for alpha chains. The rearrangement links TRBV5-1 to TRBJ2-5; 7 positions match TRBD1. V trimming: 0 bases; J trimming: 5 bases; junction bases outside the gene matches: 4. This CDR3 has 14 amino acids. Per germline, CDR1 SGHRS and CDR2 YFSETQ. The CDR3 DNA reads TGCGCCAGCAGCTTGGGACAGGGAAGGGAGACCCAGTACTTC. It encodes CASSLGQGRETQYF.

In this sample, this clonotype is large. Found in a library prepared for alpha chains, this beta chain is an off-target read, and its abundance has little meaning. J is TRBJ2-3 and V is TRBV27, with D possibly matching TRBD2 (6 bases). V was shortened by 1 base and J by 4 bases, with 12 bases between the two germline ends. From germline, CDR1 is MNHEY and CDR2 SMNVEV (reference sequence). The CDR3 extends over 15 amino acids. The CDR3 here is CASSLFSGAPDTQYF. The CDR3 DNA is TGTGCCAGCAGTTTATTTAGCGGAGCCCCAGATACGCAGTATTTT.

On this clonotype itself: Being off target in a library aimed at alpha chains, this beta chain has a size of little meaning. The chain couples TRBV12-3 or TRBV12-4 to TRBJ1-5; D not resolved. With 0 bases removed from V and 1 base from J, the gap between germline ends came to 1 base. This CDR3 is 13 amino acids long. DNA of the CDR3: TGTGCCAGCAGTTTAGCCAGCAATCAGCCCCAGCATTTT. Protein sequence: CASSLASNQPQHF.

This clonotype was detected ten times or more. This beta chain is an off-target read within a library intended for alpha chains, so its frequency means little. The chain combines TRBV13 with TRBJ2-7; 8 bases match TRBD1. The V gene's germline CDR1 is PRHDT and CDR2 FYEKMQ (reference sequence). The CDR3 contains 18 residues. V shed 0 bases, J shed 3 bases, and the junction held 13 bases outside the gene matches. The CDR3 spells CASSLGDMWSGGSYEQYF. The CDR3 coding sequence is TGTGCCAGCAGCTTAGGCGATATGTGGTCAGGGGGCAGCTACGAGCAGTACTTC.

This clonotype was counted at least ten times. The library was prepared for alpha chains; this beta chain is a stray read, so its frequency means little. The chain recombines TRBV4-1 with TRBJ2-3; D tentatively fits TRBD1 or TRBD2 (5 bases each). The CDR3 consists of 15 residues. The germline V gene encodes CDR1 MGHRA and CDR2 YSYEKL. V shed 5 bases and J shed 3 bases, with 15 bases lying between them. CDR3 in amino acids: CASSTGAQATDTQYF. For the CDR3, the DNA is TGCGCCAGCAGCACCGGGGCCCAGGCGACAGATACGCAGTATTTT.

By share of the sample, this clonotype is medium-sized (0.01 to 0.1%). Within a library made for alpha chains, this beta chain is off target, and its count is uninformative. The gene calls are TRBV10-1 and TRBJ2-5; TRBD2 agrees at 10 bases. The CDR3 has 16 residues. Per germline, CDR1 WNHNN and CDR2 SYGVQD (reference sequence). V lost 8 bases to trimming and J lost 4 bases; unmatched junction nucleotides: 13. CDR3: CASSRGSGRVGETQYF. As DNA, the CDR3 is TGCGCCAGCTCCCGTGGGAGCGGGAGGGTCGGAGAGACCCAGTACTTC.

This clonotype was recorded at least ten times. This beta chain is an off-target read within a library intended for alpha chains, so its frequency means little. The chain is built from TRBV7-9 and TRBJ2-2, with TRBD1 matching over 7 bases. After removal of 5 bases from V and 1 base from J, the junction contained 7 bases not matched to a gene. The germline V gene encodes CDR1 SEHNR and CDR2 FQNEAQ (reference sequence). This CDR3 is built from 16 residues. DNA for the CDR3: TGTGCCAGCAGCCAAACCCGACAGGGGAACACCGGGGAGCTGTTTTTT. Amino acids: CASSQTRQGNTGELFF. Supplemented by reference TRBV7-9 and TRBJ2-2, the full variable domain reads DTGVSQNPRHKITKRGQNVTFRCDPISEHNRLYWYRQTLGQGPEFLTYFQNEAQLEKSRLLSDRFSAERPKGSFSTLEIQRTEQGDSAMYLCASSQTRQGNTGELFFGEGSRLTVL.

This clonotype occurred many times. This beta chain is a stray read from a library made for alpha chains; its abundance is not meaningful. V usage is TRBV5-5 and J usage is TRBJ2-7; 7 nucleotides align to TRBD1. Per germline, CDR1 SGHKS and CDR2 YYEKEE (reference sequence). The junction had 10 bases not matched to a gene; V was cut back by 4 bases and J by 3 bases. This CDR3 comprises 15 residues. CDR3 coding DNA: TGTGCCAGCAGCGTGACAGGGTCCTTCATCTACGAGCAGTACTTC. The encoded protein is CASSVTGSFIYEQYF.

This clonotype is medium-sized. Found in a library prepared for alpha chains, this beta chain is an off-target read, and its abundance has little meaning. The rearrangement uses TRBV7-9 and TRBJ2-5; 11 bases are a match to TRBD2. This CDR3 has 15 residues. CDR1 is SEHNR and CDR2 is FQNEAQ in the germline V gene (reference sequence). V shed 3 bases, J shed 7 bases, and the junction held 7 bases outside the gene matches. The CDR3 loop is CASSFSGGASPTQYF. CDR3 DNA sequence: TGTGCCAGCAGCTTTAGCGGGGGGGCCTCTCCGACCCAGTACTTC.

This clonotype is termed medium-sized. Because the library targeted alpha chains, this beta chain is an off-target read whose size means little. V is TRBV7-8 and J is TRBJ2-3; D might be TRBD1 (6 bases). The germline V gene has CDR1 SGHVS and CDR2 FQNEAQ. The CDR3 length is 20 residues. Deletions cut 0 bases from V and 1 base from J, with 23 bases between. CDR3 sequence reads: CASSLAVFSAKPGGTDTQYF. The CDR3, as DNA: TGTGCCAGCAGCTTAGCGGTGTTTAGCGCTAAACCAGGGGGCACAGATACGCAGTATTTT. Looking up the rest from reference TRBV7-8 and TRBJ2-3 gives the full variable domain: GAGVSQSPRYKVAKRGQDVALRCDPISGHVSLFWYQQALGQGPEFLTYFQNEAQLDKSGLPSDRFFAERPEGSVSTLKIQRTQQEDSAVYLCASSLAVFSAKPGGTDTQYFGPGTRLTVL.

This clonotype has a count of ten or more. The library was designed around alpha chains, so this beta chain is a stray read whose abundance carries little weight. The V gene is TRBV29-1, the J gene TRBJ2-1, with D unresolved. Looked up from germline, CDR1 is SQVTM and CDR2 is ANQGSEA. Trimming stripped 6 bases from V and 5 bases from J, with 20 bases between. The CDR3 length is 15 residues. CDR3 nucleotide sequence: TGCAGCGTGGCCCCCCCGGCCCCGAATCACAATGAGCAGTTCTTC. Protein: CSVAPPAPNHNEQFF.

This clonotype was observed at least ten times. Within a library made for alpha chains, this beta chain is off target, and its count is uninformative. J is TRBJ2-1 and V is TRBV30, with D unclear. From germline, CDR1 is GTSNPN and CDR2 SVGIG (reference sequence). There are 13 residues in the CDR3. With 4 bases removed from V and 0 bases from J, the gap between germline ends came to 7 bases. For the CDR3, the DNA is TGTGCCTGGACAGCTGGCTCCTACAATGAGCAGTTCTTC. Protein product: CAWTAGSYNEQFF.

This clonotype is medium-sized (0.01 to 0.1%) in the sample. The library was designed around alpha chains, so this beta chain is a stray read whose abundance carries little weight. The chain combines TRBV20-1 with TRBJ2-2; 7 positions agree with TRBD1. The CDR3 sequence is 16 residues long. V was clipped by 6 bases and J by 6 bases; unmatched bases: 16. Germline values: CDR1 DFQATT, CDR2 SNEGSKA (reference sequence). The CDR3 protein is CSAPAWGQTVAGELFF. In DNA, the CDR3 is TGCAGTGCGCCCGCCTGGGGACAGACCGTCGCCGGGGAGCTGTTTTTT.

This clonotype was recorded at least ten times. In a library made to pick up alpha chains, this beta chain is a stray read with a size that means little. The chain has TRBV2 and TRBJ2-1, with TRBD1 matching over 8 bases. The CDR3 is made up of 16 amino acids. CDR1 is SNHLY and CDR2 is FYNNEI in the germline V gene. With V trimmed by 6 bases and J by 1 base, 8 bases remained unmatched. The CDR3, as DNA: TGTGCCAGCAGCCCAGGACAGGGTATATCCTACAATGAGCAGTTCTTC. This encodes CASSPGQGISYNEQFF.

In this sample, this clonotype turned up many times. This beta chain is an unintended read in a library built for alpha chains; its size means little. The chain has TRBV29-1 and TRBJ2-7; TRBD1 matches at 9 bases. CDR3 length: 13 amino acids. The ends lost 6 bases at V and 1 base at J; junction bases unmatched: 4. Germline assignment: CDR1 SQVTM and CDR2 ANQGSEA. The CDR3 DNA reads TGCAGCGTGACGGGACAGGGATCCTACGAGCAGTACTTC. It codes for CSVTGQGSYEQYF.

This clonotype is medium-sized by share. This beta chain is an unintended read in a library built for alpha chains; its size means little. The V and J genes are TRBV25-1 and TRBJ1-1, with 8 bases matching TRBD1. Germline lookup yields CDR1 MGHDK and CDR2 SYGVNS. V was pared by 7 bases and J by 5 bases, with 9 bases of the junction left unmatched. This CDR3 spans 14 amino acids. The CDR3 region is CASMRTGGGTEAFF. The CDR3 DNA follows: TGTGCCAGCATGAGAACAGGGGGGGGGACTGAAGCTTTCTTT.

This clonotype was counted at least ten times. This beta chain is an off-target read within a library intended for alpha chains, so its frequency means little. The chain recombines TRBV2 with TRBJ2-1, with 9 bases aligning to TRBD2. This CDR3 spans 17 amino acids. J gave up 4 bases and V 1 base, and 8 bases lay outside the gene matches. Germline V gene lookup returns CDR1 SNHLY and CDR2 FYNNEI. The CDR3 here is CASSEEEGLAPYNEQFF. CDR3 sequence (DNA): TGTGCCAGCAGTGAAGAAGAAGGACTAGCGCCGTACAATGAGCAGTTCTTC.

This clonotype was found many times. This beta chain turned up in a library designed for alpha chains; as an off-target read, its abundance says little. The chain uses TRBV3-1 and TRBJ2-3; the D is unclear. The CDR3 sequence is 17 residues long. V dropped 4 bases and J dropped 2 bases, with 19 bases sitting between them. CDR1 is LGHDT, CDR2 YNNKEL, per germline (reference sequence). This CDR3 is CASSPIPGPPHTDTQYF. CDR3 nucleotides: TGTGCCAGCAGCCCTATTCCTGGCCCCCCCCACACAGATACGCAGTATTTT.

This clonotype is medium-sized (0.01 to 0.1%). A library prepared for alpha chains yielded this beta chain as an off-target read; its size is of little meaning. The J gene is TRBJ2-1, the V gene TRBV10-3, with D unresolved. V was trimmed by 10 bases and J by 0 bases, leaving 13 bases between them. The CDR3 loop spans 14 amino acids. The germline gives CDR1 ENHRY, CDR2 SYGVKD. The CDR3 sequence is CATFDGSSYNEQFF. In DNA, the CDR3 is TGTGCCACCTTTGACGGCAGCTCCTACAATGAGCAGTTCTTC.

This clonotype is judged medium-sized. For a library built for alpha chains, this beta chain is a stray read; little rests on its size. The chain has TRBV28 and TRBJ2-7; D is uncertain. Germline lookup yields CDR1 MDHEN and CDR2 SYDVKM. The CDR3 consists of 11 residues. With 6 bases removed from V and 5 bases from J, the gap between germline ends came to 8 bases. The CDR3 nucleotides read TGTGCCAGCAGCCTTACCCACGAGCAGTACTTC. It encodes CASSLTHEQYF.

Within the sample, this clonotype is medium-sized. Being off target in a library aimed at alpha chains, this beta chain has a size of little meaning. This chain joins TRBV3-1 and TRBJ2-5, with D uncertain. The germline V gene encodes CDR1 LGHDT and CDR2 YNNKEL (reference sequence). Trimming removed 0 bases at V and 4 bases at J, with 9 bases between. There are 14 residues in the CDR3. The CDR3 here is CASSQDHRSETQYF. The CDR3 DNA follows: TGTGCCAGCAGCCAAGACCATCGATCAGAGACCCAGTACTTC.

In this sample, this clonotype turned up many times. A library made for alpha chains picked up this beta chain off target, so its size means little. The V call is TRBV20-1, the J call TRBJ2-2; 10 bases line up with TRBD2. The J segment lost 5 bases and the V segment lost 0 bases, leaving 3 bases of the junction unmatched. Germline values: CDR1 DFQATT, CDR2 SNEGSKA (reference sequence). The CDR3 covers 15 residues. As DNA, the CDR3 is TGCAGTGCTAGAGATCGAGCGGGAGGGACCGGGGAGCTGTTTTTT. Encoded protein: CSARDRAGGTGELFF.

Note on this clonotype: This beta chain lies outside the target of a library built for alpha chains; its clone size means little. The J gene is TRBJ2-1, the V gene TRBV11-2; D remains unclear. Trimming pared 3 bases from V and 4 bases from J, leaving 19 bases between. This CDR3 comprises 17 residues. Germline values: CDR1 SGHAT, CDR2 FQNNGV. CDR3 amino acids: CASSFGVPYTKYNEQFF. The CDR3 region has the DNA TGTGCCAGCAGCTTTGGGGTACCTTACACGAAATACAATGAGCAGTTCTTC.